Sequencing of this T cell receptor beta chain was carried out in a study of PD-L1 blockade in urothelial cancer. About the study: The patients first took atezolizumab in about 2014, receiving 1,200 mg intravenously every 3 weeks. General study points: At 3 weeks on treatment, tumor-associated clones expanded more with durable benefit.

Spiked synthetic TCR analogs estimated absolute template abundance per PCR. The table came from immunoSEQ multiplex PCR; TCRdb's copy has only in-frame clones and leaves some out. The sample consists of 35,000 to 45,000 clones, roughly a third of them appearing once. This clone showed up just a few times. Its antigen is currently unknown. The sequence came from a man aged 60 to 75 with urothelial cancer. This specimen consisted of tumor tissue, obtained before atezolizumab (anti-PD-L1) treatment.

The CDR3 DNA follows: TGTGCCAGTACGGGGAGAGGGGGACAGGGGACAGATACGCAGTATTTT. Amino acid sequence: CASTGRGGQGTDTQYF. V is TRBV19 and J is TRBJ2-3, with TRBD1 identical over 10 bases. Trimming removed 7 bases from V and 3 bases from J; junction bases left unmatched: 10. The germline gives CDR1 LNHDA, CDR2 SQIVND (reference sequence). CDR3 length: 16 residues. The whole variable domain, filled in from reference TRBV19 and TRBJ2-3, reads DGGITQSPKYLFRKEGQNVTLSCEQNLNHDAMYWYRQDPGQGLRLIYYSQIVNDFQKGDIAEGYSVSREKKESFPLTVTSAQKNPTAFYLCASTGRGGQGTDTQYFGPGTRLTVL.